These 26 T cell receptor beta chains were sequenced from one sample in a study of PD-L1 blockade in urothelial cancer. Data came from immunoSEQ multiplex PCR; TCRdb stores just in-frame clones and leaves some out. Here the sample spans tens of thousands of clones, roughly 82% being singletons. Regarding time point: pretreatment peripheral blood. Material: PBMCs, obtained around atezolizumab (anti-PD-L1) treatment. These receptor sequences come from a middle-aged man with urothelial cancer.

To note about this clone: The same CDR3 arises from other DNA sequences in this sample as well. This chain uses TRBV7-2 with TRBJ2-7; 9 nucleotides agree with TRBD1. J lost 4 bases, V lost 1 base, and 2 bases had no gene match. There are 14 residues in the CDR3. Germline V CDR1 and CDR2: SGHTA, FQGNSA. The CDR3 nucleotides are TGTGCCAGCAGCTTAGACAGGGGGCGTTACGAGCAGTACTTC. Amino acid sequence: CASSLDRGRYEQYF.

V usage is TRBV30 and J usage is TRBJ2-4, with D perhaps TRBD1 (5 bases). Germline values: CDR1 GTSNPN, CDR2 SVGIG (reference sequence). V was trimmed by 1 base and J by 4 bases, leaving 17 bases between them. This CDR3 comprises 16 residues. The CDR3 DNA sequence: TGTGCCTGGAGTGACCCCCTGGGGCAGGGAAAAAACATTCAGTACTTC. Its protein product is CAWSDPLGQGKNIQYF.

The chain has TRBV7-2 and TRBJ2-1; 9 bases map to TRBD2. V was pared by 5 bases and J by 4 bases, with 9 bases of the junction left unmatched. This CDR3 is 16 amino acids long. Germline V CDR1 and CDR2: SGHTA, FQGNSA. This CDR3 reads CASSPRLAGIYNEQFF. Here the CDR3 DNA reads TGTGCCAGCAGCCCTAGGCTAGCGGGAATTTACAATGAGCAGTTCTTC.

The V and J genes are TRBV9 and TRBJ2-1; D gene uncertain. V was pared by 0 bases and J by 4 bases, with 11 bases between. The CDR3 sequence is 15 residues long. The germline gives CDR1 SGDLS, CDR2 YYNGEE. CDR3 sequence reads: CASSVGQEVYNEQFF. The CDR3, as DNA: TGTGCCAGCAGCGTAGGGCAGGAAGTTTACAATGAGCAGTTCTTC.

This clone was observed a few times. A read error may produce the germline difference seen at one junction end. CDR3 nucleotide sequence: TGTGCCAGCAGCTTAGAACCTAATTATGGCTACACCTTC. The encoded protein is CASSLEPNYGYTF. This rearrangement joins TRBV11-2 to TRBJ1-2; D gene ambiguous. The CDR3 sequence is 13 residues long. Per germline, CDR1 SGHAT and CDR2 FQNNGV.

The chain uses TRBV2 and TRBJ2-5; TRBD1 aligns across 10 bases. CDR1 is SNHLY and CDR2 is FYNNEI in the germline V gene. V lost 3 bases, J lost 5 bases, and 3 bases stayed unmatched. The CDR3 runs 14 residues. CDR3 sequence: CASSDDRGPETQYF. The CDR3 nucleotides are TGTGCCAGCAGTGATGACAGGGGGCCGGAGACCCAGTACTTC.

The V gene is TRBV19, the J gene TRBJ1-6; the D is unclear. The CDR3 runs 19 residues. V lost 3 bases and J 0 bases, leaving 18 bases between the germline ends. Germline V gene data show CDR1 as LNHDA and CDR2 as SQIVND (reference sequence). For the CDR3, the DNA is TGTGCCAGTAGTATGCAGTCGGGGTTTGGGAGCTCCTATAATTCACCCCTCCACTTT. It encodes CASSMQSGFGSSYNSPLHF.

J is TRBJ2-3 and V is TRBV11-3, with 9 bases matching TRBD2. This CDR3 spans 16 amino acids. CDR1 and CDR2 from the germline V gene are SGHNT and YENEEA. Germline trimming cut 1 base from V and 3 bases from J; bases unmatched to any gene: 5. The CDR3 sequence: CASSLVGGGATDTQYF. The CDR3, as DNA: TGTGCCAGCAGCTTAGTGGGCGGGGGGGCAACAGATACGCAGTATTTT.

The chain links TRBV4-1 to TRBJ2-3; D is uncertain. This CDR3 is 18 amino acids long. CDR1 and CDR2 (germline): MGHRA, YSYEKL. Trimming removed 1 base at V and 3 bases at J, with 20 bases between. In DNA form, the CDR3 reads TGCGCCAGCAGCCAAGCCCGGAACGCAGGCCCGAAGACAGATACGCAGTATTTT. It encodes CASSQARNAGPKTDTQYF.

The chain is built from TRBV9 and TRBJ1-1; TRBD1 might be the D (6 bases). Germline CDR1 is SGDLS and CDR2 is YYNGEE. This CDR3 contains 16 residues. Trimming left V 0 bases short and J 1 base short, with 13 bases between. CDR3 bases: TGTGCCAGCAGCGTAGGACCCAGGGGCTGGAACACTGAAGCTTTCTTT. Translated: CASSVGPRGWNTEAFF.

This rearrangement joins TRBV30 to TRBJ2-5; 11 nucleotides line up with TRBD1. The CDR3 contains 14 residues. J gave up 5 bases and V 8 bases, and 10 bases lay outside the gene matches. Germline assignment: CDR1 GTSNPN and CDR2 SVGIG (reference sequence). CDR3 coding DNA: TGTGCCAGCAACCCCGGACAGGGGGCCGAGACCCAGTACTTC. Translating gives CASNPGQGAETQYF.

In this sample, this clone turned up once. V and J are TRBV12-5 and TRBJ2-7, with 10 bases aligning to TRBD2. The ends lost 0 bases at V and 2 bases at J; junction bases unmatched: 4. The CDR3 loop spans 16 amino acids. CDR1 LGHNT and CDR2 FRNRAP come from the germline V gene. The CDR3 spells CASGLVIAGGTYEQYF. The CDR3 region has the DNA TGTGCTAGTGGTTTGGTAATAGCGGGGGGAACCTACGAGCAGTACTTC.

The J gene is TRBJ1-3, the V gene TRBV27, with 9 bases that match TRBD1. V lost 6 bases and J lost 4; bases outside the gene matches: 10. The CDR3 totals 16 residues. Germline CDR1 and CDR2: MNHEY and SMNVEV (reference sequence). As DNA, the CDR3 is TGTGCCAGCAGCCCAACCGGGACAGGGAGCGGAAACACCATATATTTT. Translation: CASSPTGTGSGNTIYF.

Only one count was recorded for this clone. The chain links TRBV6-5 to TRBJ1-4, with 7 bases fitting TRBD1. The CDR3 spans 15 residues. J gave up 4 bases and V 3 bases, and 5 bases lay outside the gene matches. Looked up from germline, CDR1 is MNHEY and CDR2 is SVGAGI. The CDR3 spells CASSYGDSVNEKLFF. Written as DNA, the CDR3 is TGTGCCAGCAGTTATGGGGACAGCGTTAATGAAAAACTGTTTTTT.

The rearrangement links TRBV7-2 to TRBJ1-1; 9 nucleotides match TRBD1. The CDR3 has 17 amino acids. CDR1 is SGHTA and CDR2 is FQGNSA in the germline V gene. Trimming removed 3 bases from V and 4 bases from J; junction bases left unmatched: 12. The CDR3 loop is CASSLLTRTGAGTEAFF. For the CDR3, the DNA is TGTGCCAGCAGCTTGCTTACCCGGACAGGGGCGGGCACTGAAGCTTTCTTT.

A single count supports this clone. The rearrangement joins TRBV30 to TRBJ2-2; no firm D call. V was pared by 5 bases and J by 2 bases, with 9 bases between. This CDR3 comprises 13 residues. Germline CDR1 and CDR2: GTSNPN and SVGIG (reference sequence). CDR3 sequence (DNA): TGTGCCTGGCGGTTCACTAACACCGGGGAGCTGTTTTTT. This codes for CAWRFTNTGELFF.

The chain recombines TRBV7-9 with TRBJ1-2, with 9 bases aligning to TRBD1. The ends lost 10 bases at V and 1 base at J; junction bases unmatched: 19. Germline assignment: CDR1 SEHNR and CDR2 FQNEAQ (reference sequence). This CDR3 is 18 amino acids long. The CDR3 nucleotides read TGTGCCACCCCACTCCGTGGGACAGGGATGAAGTTTAACTATGGCTACACCTTC. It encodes CATPLRGTGMKFNYGYTF.

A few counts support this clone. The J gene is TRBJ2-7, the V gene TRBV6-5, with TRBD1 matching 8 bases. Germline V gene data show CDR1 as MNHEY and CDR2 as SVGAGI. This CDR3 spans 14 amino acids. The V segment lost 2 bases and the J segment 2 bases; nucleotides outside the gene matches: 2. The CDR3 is CASSYDRGAYEQYF. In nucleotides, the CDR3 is TGTGCCAGCAGTTACGACAGGGGTGCCTACGAGCAGTACTTC.

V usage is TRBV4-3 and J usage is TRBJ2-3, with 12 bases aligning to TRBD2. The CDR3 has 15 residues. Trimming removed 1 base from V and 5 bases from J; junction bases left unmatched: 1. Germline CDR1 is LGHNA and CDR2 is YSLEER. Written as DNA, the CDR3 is TGCGCCAGCAGCCAAGGACTAGCGGGAGTAGATACGCAGTATTTT. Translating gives CASSQGLAGVDTQYF.

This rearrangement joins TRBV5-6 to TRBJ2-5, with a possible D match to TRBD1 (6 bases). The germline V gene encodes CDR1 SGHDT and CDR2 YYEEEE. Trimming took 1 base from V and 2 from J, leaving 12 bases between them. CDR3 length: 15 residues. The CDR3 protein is CASSLYVTGQETQYF. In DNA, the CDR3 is TGTGCCAGCAGCTTGTATGTGACAGGTCAAGAGACCCAGTACTTC.

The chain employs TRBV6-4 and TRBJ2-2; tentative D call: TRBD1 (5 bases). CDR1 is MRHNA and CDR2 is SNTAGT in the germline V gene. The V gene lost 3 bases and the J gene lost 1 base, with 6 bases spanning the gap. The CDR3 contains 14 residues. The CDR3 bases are TGTGCCAGCAGTGATCAGGGGAACACCGGGGAGCTGTTTTTT. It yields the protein CASSDQGNTGELFF.

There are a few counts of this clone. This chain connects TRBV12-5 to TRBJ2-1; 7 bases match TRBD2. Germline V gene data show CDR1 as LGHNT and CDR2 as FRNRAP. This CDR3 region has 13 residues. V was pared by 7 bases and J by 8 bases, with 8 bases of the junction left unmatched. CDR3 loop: CASEKTSPDEQFF. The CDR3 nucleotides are TGTGCTAGTGAAAAGACTAGCCCCGATGAGCAGTTCTTC.

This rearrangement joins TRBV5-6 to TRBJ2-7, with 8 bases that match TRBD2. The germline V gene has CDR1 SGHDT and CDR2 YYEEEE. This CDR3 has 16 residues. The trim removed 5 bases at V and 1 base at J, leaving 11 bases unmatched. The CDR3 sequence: CASRLRGLEFSYEQYF. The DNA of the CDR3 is TGTGCCAGCAGATTGCGGGGACTAGAATTTTCCTACGAGCAGTACTTC.

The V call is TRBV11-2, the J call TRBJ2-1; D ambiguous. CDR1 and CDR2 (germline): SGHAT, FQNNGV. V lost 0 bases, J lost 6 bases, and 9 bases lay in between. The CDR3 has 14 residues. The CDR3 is CASSLESNFNEQFF. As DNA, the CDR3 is TGTGCCAGCAGCTTAGAGTCGAACTTCAATGAGCAGTTCTTC.

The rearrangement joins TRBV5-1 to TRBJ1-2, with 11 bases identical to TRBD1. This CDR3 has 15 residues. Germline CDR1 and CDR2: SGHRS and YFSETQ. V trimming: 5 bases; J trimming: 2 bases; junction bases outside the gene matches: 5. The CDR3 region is CASSMDRGPNYGYTF. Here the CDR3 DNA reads TGCGCCAGCAGTATGGACAGGGGGCCAAACTATGGCTACACCTTC.

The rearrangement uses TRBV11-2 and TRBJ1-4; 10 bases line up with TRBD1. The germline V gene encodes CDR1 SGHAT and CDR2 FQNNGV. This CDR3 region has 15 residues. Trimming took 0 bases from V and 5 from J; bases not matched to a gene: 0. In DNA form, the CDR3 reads TGTGCCAGCAGCTTAGAGGGACAGGGGAATGAAAAACTGTTTTTT. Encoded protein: CASSLEGQGNEKLFF. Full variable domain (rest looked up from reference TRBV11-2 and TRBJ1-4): EAGVAQSPRYKIIEKRQSVAFWCNPISGHATLYWYQQILGQGPKLLIQFQNNGVVDDSQLPKDRFSAERLKGVDSTLKIQPAKLEDSAVYLCASSLEGQGNEKLFFGSGTQLSVL.